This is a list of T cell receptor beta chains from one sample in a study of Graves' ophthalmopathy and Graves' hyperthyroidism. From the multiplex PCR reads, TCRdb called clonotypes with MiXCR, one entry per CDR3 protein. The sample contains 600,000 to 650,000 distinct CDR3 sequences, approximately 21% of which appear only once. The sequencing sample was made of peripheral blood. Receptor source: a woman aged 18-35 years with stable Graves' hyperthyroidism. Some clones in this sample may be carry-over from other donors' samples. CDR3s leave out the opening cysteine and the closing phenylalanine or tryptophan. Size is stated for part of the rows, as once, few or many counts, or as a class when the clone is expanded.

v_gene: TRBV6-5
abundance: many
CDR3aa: ASSYQHEGTEAF

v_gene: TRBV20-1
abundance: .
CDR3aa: SAGDRRFQETQY

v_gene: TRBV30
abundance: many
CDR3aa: ASGQGGYEQY

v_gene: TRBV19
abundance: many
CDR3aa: ASSLGRPTSGNTIY

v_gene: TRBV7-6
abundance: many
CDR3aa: ASSWGGQAMDTGELF

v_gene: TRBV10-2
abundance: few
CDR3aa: ASSPKGVSGYT

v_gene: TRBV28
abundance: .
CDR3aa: ASSYLEGQGGGNQPQH

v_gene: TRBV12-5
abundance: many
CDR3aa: ASGHGQGETQY

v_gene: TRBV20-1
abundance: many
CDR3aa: SAGGTVNTEAF

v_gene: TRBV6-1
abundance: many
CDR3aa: ASKRGTANTEAF

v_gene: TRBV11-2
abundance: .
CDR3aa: ASSLGQGSFHYGYT

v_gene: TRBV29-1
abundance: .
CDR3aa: SVEGDRDGYT

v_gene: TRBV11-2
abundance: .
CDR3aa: ASSLGRGGGPYNEQF

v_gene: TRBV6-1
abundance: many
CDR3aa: ASSVTGASGANVLT

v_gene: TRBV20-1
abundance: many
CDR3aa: SAPDRGGVNYGYT

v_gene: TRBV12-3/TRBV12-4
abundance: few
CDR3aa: ASSARDRVDGYT

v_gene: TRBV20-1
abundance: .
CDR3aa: SARDRDRRTSQPQH

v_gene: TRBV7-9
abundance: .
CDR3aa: ASSLLAGMVGTQY

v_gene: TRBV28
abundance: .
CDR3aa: ASTWEGTGELF

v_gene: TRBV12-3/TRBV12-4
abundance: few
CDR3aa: ASRTQGGGNYGYT

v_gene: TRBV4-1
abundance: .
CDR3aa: ASSQADRGRSYEQY

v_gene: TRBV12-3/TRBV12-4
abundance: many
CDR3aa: ASSLRAMRVWGGNQPQH

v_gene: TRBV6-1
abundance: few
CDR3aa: ASRTGPWGTDTQY

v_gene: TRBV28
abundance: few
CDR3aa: ASTQRGPRGANVLT

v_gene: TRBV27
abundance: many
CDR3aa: ASSSGLWTEAF

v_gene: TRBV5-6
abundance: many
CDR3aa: ASSGGTAPRSNQPQH

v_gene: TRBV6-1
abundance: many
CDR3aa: ASSEEVRVYGYT

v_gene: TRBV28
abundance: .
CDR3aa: ASSLAGLREQY

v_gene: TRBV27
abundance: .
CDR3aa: ASSLAGYNEKLF

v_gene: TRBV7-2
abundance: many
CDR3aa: ASSKSRVSYEQY

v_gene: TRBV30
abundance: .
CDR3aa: AWTGQGAIYNSPLH

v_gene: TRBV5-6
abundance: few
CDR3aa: ASSLGGPLGYT

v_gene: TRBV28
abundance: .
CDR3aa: ASSHRTGRFGYGYT

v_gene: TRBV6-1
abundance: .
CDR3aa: ASRGLADWGTQY

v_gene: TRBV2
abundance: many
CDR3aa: ASSPGPGERNYGYT

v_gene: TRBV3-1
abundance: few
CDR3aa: ASSQAVLNSPLH

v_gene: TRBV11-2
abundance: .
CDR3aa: ASSPMGTFQETQY

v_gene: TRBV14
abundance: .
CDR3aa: ASSAYRSGNTIY

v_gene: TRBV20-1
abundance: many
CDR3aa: SARDAGTGRSEQY

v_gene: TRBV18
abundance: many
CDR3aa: ASSIGTADEKLF

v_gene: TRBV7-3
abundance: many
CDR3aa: ASSRQGPSSGANVLT

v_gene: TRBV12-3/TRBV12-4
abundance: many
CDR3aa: ASSNRVGATEAF

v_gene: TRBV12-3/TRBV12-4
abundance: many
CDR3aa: ASSLSTGSYEQY

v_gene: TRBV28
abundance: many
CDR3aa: ATNQGGDYEQY

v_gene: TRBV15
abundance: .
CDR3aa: ATSREVRGPYTGELF

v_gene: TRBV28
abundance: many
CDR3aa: ASSSPDKGASPLH

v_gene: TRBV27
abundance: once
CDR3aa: ASTPGTGGNEQY

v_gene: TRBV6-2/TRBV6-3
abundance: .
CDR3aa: ASSLSDNSNYGYT

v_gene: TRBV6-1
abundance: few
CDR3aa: ASSELPALAGQY

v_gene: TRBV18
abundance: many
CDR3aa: ASSPPRQGGSYGYT

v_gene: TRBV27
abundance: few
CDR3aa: ASSSFGQGDYGYT

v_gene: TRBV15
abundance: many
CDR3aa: ATSRGREEYEQY

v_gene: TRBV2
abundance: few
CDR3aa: ASRPDRGLSYGYT

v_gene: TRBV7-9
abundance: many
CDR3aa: ASSLVSRQETQY

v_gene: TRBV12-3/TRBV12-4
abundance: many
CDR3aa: ASSFGSYYNSPLH